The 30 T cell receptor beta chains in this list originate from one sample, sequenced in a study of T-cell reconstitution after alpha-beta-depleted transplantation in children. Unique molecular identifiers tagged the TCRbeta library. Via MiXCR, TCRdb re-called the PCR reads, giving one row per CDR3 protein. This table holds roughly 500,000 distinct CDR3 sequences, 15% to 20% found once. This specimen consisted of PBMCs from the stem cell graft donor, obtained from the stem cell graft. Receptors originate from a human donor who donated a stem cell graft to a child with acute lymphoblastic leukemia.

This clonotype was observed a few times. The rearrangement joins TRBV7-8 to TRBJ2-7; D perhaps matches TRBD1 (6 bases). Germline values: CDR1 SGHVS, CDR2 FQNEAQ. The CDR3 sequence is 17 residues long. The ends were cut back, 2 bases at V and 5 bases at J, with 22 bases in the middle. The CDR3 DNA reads TGTGCCAGCAGCTTAAATCTTGAGGGTAAGGGGGACCACGAGCAGTACTTC. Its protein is CASSLNLEGKGDHEQYF.

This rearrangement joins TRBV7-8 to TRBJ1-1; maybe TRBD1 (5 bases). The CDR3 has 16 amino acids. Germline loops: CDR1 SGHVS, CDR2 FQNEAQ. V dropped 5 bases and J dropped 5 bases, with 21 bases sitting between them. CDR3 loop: CASSPRRQGRVTEAFF. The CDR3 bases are TGTGCCAGCAGCCCCCGTAGGCAGGGTCGGGTGACTGAAGCTTTCTTT.

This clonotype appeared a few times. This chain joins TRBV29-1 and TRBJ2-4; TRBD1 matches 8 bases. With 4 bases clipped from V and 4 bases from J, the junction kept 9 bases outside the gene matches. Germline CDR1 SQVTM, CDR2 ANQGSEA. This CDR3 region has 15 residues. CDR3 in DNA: TGCAGCGTTGCGGGACAGGAGGGGGTAAAAAACATTCAGTACTTC. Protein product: CSVAGQEGVKNIQYF.

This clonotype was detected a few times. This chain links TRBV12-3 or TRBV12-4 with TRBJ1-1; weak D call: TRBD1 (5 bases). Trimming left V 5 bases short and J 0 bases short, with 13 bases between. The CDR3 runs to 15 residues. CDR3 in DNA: TGTGCCAGCAGTCCGGGACGGACTATGAACACTGAAGCTTTCTTT. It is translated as CASSPGRTMNTEAFF.

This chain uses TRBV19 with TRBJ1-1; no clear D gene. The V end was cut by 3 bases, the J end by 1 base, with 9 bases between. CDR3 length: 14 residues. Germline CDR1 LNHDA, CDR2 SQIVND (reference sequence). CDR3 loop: CASSMPRGNTEAFF. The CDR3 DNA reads TGTGCCAGTAGTATGCCCCGCGGGAACACTGAAGCTTTCTTT.

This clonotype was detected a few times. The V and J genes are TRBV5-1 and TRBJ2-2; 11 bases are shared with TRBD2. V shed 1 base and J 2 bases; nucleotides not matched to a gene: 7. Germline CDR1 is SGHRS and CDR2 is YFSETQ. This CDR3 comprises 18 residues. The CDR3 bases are TGCGCCAGCAGCTTGCCCCCTAGCGGGAGGCCAAACACCGGGGAGCTGTTTTTT. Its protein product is CASSLPPSGRPNTGELFF. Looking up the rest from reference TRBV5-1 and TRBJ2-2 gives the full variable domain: KAGVTQTPRYLIKTRGQQVTLSCSPISGHRSVSWYQQTPGQGLQFLFEYFSETQRNKGNFPGRFSGRQFSNSRSEMNVSTLELGDSALYLCASSLPPSGRPNTGELFFGEGSRLTVL.

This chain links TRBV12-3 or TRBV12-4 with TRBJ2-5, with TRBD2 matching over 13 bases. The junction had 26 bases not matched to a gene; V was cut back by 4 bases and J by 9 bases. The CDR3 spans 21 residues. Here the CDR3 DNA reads TGTGCCAGCAGTTCCCTGTACGGCGGGACTAGCGGGGTGGGTTCATATGGAGCCCAGTACTTC. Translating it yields CASSSLYGGTSGVGSYGAQYF.

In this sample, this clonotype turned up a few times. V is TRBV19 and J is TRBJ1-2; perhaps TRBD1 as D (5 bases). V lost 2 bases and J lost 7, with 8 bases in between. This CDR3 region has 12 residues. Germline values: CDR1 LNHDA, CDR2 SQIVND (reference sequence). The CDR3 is CASSIRTIGYTF. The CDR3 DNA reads TGTGCCAGTAGTATACGGACAATTGGCTACACCTTC.

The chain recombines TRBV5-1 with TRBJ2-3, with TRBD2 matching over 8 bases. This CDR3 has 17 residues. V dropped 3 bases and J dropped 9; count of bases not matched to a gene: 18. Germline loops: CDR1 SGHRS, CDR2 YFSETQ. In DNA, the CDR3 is TGCGCCAGCAGCTCACGGACTAGCTTCGGCCAAGATAGAACGCAGTATTTT. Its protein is CASSSRTSFGQDRTQYF. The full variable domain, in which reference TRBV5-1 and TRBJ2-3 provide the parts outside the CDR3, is KAGVTQTPRYLIKTRGQQVTLSCSPISGHRSVSWYQQTPGQGLQFLFEYFSETQRNKGNFPGRFSGRQFSNSRSEMNVSTLELGDSALYLCASSSRTSFGQDRTQYFGPGTRLTVL.

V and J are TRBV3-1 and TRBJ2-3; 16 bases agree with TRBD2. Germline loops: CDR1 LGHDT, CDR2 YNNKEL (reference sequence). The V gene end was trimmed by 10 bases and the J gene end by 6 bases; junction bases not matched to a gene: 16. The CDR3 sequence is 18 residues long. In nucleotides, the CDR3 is TGTGCCACCTCCCCCATAACTCCGGGACTAGCGGGAGGGGATACGCAGTATTTT. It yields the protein CATSPITPGLAGGDTQYF.

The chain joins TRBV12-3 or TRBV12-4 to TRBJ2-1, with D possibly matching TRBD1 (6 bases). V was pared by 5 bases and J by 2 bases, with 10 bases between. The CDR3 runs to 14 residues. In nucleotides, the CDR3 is TGTGCCAGCAGTCGGACAGTCGCCTACAATGAGCAGTTCTTC. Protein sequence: CASSRTVAYNEQFF.

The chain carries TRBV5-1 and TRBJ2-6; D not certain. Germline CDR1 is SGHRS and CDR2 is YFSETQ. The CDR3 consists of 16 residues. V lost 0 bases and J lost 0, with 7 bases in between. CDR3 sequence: CASSLARYSGANVLTF. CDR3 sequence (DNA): TGCGCCAGCAGCTTGGCCAGGTACTCTGGGGCCAACGTCCTGACTTTC.

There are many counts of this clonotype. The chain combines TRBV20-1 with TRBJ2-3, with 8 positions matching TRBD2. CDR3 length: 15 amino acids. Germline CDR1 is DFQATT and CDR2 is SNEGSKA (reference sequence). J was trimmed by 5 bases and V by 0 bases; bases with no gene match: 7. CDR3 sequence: CSARDSGKGVDTQYF. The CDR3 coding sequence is TGCAGTGCTAGAGATAGCGGGAAGGGTGTAGATACGCAGTATTTT.

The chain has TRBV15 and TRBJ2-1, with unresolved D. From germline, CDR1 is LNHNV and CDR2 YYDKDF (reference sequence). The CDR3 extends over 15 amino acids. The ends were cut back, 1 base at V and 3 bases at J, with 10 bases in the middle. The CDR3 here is CATSRAPALYNEQFF. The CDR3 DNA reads TGTGCCACCAGCAGAGCCCCAGCCCTCTACAATGAGCAGTTCTTC.

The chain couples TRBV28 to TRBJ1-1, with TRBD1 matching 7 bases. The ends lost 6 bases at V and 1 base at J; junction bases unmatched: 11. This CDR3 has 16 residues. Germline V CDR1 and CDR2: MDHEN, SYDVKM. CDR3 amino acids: CASSIALRGPNTEAFF. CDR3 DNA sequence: TGTGCCAGCAGCATCGCTCTAAGGGGGCCGAACACTGAAGCTTTCTTT.

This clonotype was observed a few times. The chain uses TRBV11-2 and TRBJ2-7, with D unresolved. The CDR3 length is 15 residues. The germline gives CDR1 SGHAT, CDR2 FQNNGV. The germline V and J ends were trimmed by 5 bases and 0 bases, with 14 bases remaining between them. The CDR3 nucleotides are TGTGCCAGCAGCACAACCTTTGGGGTCTCCTACGAGCAGTACTTC. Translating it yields CASSTTFGVSYEQYF.

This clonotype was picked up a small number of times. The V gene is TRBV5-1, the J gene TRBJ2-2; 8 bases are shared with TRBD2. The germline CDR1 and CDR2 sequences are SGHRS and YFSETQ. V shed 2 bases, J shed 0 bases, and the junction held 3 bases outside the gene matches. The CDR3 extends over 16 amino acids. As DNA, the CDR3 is TGCGCCAGCAGCTTCAGACTAGCGACGAACACCGGGGAGCTGTTTTTT. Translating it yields CASSFRLATNTGELFF.

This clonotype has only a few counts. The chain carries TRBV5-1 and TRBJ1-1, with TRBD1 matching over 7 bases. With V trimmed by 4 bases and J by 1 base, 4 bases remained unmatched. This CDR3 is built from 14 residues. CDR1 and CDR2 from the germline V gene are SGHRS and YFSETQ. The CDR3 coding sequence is TGCGCCAGCAGCCTGTACAGGGGGAACACTGAAGCTTTCTTT. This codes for CASSLYRGNTEAFF.

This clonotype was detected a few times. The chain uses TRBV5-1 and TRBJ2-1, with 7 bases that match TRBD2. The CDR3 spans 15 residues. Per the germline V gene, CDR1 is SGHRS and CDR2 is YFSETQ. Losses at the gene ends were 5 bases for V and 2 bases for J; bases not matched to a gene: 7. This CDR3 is CASSFTSEAYNEQFF. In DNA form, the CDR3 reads TGCGCCAGCAGTTTTACTAGCGAAGCCTACAATGAGCAGTTCTTC.

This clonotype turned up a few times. Here the CDR3 reads CASSLYRGGGGYTF. The DNA for the CDR3 is TGTGCCAGCAGTTTATATAGGGGAGGAGGTGGCTACACCTTC. The chain employs TRBV12-3 or TRBV12-4 and TRBJ1-2, with D maybe TRBD1 (5 bases). The CDR3 has 14 residues. Trimming shortened V by 2 bases and J by 7 bases, and 14 bases separated the two germline ends.

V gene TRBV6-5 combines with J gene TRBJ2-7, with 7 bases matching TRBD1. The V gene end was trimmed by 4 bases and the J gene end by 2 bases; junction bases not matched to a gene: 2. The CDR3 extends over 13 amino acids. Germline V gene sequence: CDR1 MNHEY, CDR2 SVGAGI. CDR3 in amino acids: CASSSQGTYEQYF. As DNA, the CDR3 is TGTGCCAGCAGTTCACAGGGGACCTACGAGCAGTACTTC.

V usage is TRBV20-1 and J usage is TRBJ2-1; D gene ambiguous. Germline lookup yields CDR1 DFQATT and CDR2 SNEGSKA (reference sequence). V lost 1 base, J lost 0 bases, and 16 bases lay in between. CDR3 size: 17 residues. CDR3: CSARVHPTVGSYNEQFF. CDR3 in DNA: TGCAGTGCTAGAGTTCATCCGACGGTTGGCTCCTACAATGAGCAGTTCTTC.

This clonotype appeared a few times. Written as DNA, the CDR3 is TGTGCCAGCAGAGCACCGACGCTCGTTACTGAGCAGTACTTC. Translated: CASRAPTLVTEQYF. The V gene is TRBV2, the J gene TRBJ2-7, with D uncertain. Between the trimmed V and J ends, which lost 6 bases and 7 bases, there was a span of 19 bases. The germline gives CDR1 SNHLY, CDR2 FYNNEI. CDR3 size: 14 residues.

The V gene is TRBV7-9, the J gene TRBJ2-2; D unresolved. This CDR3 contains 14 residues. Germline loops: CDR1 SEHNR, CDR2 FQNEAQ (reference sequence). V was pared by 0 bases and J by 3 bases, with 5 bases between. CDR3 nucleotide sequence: TGTGCCAGCAGCTTAGCGCAGGACACCGGGGAGCTGTTTTTT. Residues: CASSLAQDTGELFF.

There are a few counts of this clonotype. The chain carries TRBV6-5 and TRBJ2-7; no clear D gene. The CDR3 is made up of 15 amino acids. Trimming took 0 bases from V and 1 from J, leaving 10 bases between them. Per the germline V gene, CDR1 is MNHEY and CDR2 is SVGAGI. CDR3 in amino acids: CASSYSYGLSYEQYF. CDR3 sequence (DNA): TGTGCCAGCAGTTACTCCTACGGTCTTTCCTACGAGCAGTACTTC.

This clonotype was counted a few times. The DNA of the CDR3 is TGTGCCAGCAGCTCGACGGGAGGGGTCTACGAGCAGTACTTC. Translation: CASSSTGGVYEQYF. V usage is TRBV7-9 and J usage is TRBJ2-7; 8 bases are shared with TRBD2. Germline-derived CDR1 and CDR2 are SEHNR and FQNEAQ (reference sequence). V lost 4 bases to trimming and J lost 3 bases; unmatched junction nucleotides: 5. This CDR3 has 14 residues.

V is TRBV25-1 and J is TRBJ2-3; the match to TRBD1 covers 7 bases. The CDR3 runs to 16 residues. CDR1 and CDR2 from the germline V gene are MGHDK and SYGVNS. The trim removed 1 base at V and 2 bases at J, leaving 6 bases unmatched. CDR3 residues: CASSEFPGGSTDTQYF. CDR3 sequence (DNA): TGTGCCAGCAGTGAATTCCCAGGGGGATCCACAGATACGCAGTATTTT.

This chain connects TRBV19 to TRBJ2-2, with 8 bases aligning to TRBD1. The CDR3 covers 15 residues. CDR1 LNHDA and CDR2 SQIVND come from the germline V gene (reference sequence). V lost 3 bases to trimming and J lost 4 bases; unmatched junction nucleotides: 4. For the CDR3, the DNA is TGTGCCAGTAGTATGACAGGGGCTAGCACCGGGGAGCTGTTTTTT. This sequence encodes CASSMTGASTGELFF.

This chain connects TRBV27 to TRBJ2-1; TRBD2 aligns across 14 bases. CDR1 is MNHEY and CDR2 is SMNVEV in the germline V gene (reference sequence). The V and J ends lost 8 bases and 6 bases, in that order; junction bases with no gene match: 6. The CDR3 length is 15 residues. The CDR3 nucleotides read TGTGCCAGCCAGAGGACTAGCGGGAGGAGCAATGAGCAGTTCTTC. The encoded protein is CASQRTSGRSNEQFF.

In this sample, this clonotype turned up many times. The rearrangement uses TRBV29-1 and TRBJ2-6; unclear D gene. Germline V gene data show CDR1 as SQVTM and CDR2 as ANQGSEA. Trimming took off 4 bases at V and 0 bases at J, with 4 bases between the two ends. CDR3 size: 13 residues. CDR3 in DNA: TGCAGCGTTGCCTACTCTGGGGCCAACGTCCTGACTTTC. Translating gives CSVAYSGANVLTF.